Below are 2 T cell receptor beta chains sequenced from a single sample in a study of control samples from healthy donors and cancer patients. Here immunoSEQ multiplex PCR was the method, and the copy in TCRdb shows in-frame clones only, minus some. The sample consists of about 94,000 clones, 70% to 90% of them appearing once. The sample comprised blood. Receptors originate from a woman aged 45 to 65 in good health.

This clone is categorized as medium-sized (0.01 to 0.1%). The V call is TRBV6-1, the J call TRBJ1-2, with no clear D. Germline V lookup: CDR1 MNHNS, CDR2 SASEGT. Trimming removed 1 base from V and 10 bases from J, with 16 bases in between. This CDR3 region has 14 residues. The DNA of the CDR3 is TGTGCCAGCAGTGAAGGGAAGGAGGTGGGGTACTACACCTTC. Encoded protein: CASSEGKEVGYYTF.

The chain couples TRBV18 to TRBJ1-4, with 7 nucleotides matching TRBD1. V shed 5 bases and J 4 bases; nucleotides not matched to a gene: 7. The germline V gene has CDR1 KGHSH and CDR2 LQKENI. This CDR3 spans 15 amino acids. Here the CDR3 reads CASSAGTALNEKLFF. CDR3 bases: TGTGCCAGCTCAGCCGGGACAGCCCTTAATGAAAAACTGTTTTTT.